This T cell receptor (beta chain) was found in a study of blood T cell repertoires in COVID-19. Study-level information: There were acute and convalescent COVID-19 samples, and they came from the United States, Italy and Spain. PBMCs, B-cell-depleted T cells, or T cells were the source of the cDNA or gDNA that made up the material.

Per the authors' pipeline: Amplification from reference gene primers served as the basis for estimated nucleated cell counts. Data came from immunoSEQ multiplex PCR; TCRdb stores just in-frame clones and leaves some out. V, J and clone size are those of that table, while D and trimming were read from the DNA. The sample yields roughly 160,000 clones, around 81% seen once. Those enrolled in Seattle joined during active infection and were followed longitudinally afterward. This clone appeared a few times. Germline CDR1 is SEHNR and CDR2 is FQNEAQ (reference sequence). Trimming removed 4 bases from V and 2 bases from J, with 15 bases in between. This CDR3 has 15 residues.

The source of this sequence is an elderly woman with COVID-19, enrolled during active disease. This rearrangement joins TRBV7-9 to TRBJ2-7; a possible D gene is TRBD1 (5 bases). The sample consisted of peripheral blood. The CDR3 protein is CASSSTRQIPYEQYF. For the CDR3, the DNA is TGTGCCAGCAGCTCCACCCGACAGATCCCCTACGAGCAGTACTTC. The full variable domain, its missing parts supplied by reference TRBV7-9 and TRBJ2-7, is DTGVSQNPRHKITKRGQNVTFRCDPISEHNRLYWYRQTLGQGPEFLTYFQNEAQLEKSRLLSDRFSAERPKGSFSTLEIQRTEQGDSAMYLCASSSTRQIPYEQYFGPGTRLTVT.